This T cell receptor beta chain is from a study of cytomegalovirus exposure and HLA in healthy donors. Study findings and constraints: An apparent linkage of common viral pathogens to several of the most significant clusters emerged in a later analysis. Reportedly, a later analysis found an Asian-associated ancestry cluster had fewer N-insertions than the approximately 640-donor mean. Follow-up analysis later connected one missense variant in DCLRE1C with trimming of TCR beta V- and J-genes.

Concerning this clone: Its antigen is not identified.

The primer mix had 60 Vbeta and 13 Jbeta primers. The method was immunoSEQ multiplex PCR; TCRdb's version includes in-frame clones alone and lacks a portion of them. The sample holds approximately 68,000 clones; approximately 72% are singletons and the top ten take 7% to 9.5%. Trimming stripped 4 bases from V and 11 bases from J, with 18 bases between. There are 13 residues in the CDR3. CDR1 and CDR2 from the germline V gene are SGDLS and YYNGEE. The clonotype was recovered from a woman aged 25-40 years in good health and CMV-seropositive. This chain links TRBV9 with TRBJ1-1; unclear D gene. The sequencing input was PBMCs. The CDR3: CASSRIGSRNAFF. The CDR3 coding sequence is TGTGCCAGCAGCCGAATCGGGAGCAGGAACGCTTTCTTT.